This passage covers 22 T cell receptor beta chains from one sample sequenced in a study of cytomegalovirus exposure and HLA in healthy donors. Researchers ran the PCR with 60 Vbeta and 13 Jbeta primers. Only in-frame clones appear in the TCRdb table, and some are missing; sequencing was by immunoSEQ multiplex PCR. The table shows 200,000 to 250,000 clones, with about 89% occurring only once. Material: PBMCs. These receptors were taken from a woman under 30 in good health and CMV-seronegative.

The chain is built from TRBV19 and TRBJ1-4, with a possible D match to TRBD1 (6 bases). The CDR3 is made up of 16 amino acids. CDR1 LNHDA and CDR2 SQIVND come from the germline V gene (reference sequence). V was shortened by 5 bases and J by 7 bases, with 20 bases between the two germline ends. The CDR3 DNA reads TGTGCCAGTAGTCCTGACAGGTGGAGGTGGGTTGAAAAACTGTTTTTT. Protein sequence: CASSPDRWRWVEKLFF.

The chain is built from TRBV7-9 and TRBJ2-7, with 10 positions matching TRBD2. CDR1 SEHNR and CDR2 FQNEAQ come from the germline V gene (reference sequence). The ends lost 3 bases at V and 3 bases at J; junction bases unmatched: 5. The CDR3 contains 15 residues. Written as DNA, the CDR3 is TGTGCCAGCAGCTTCTTTCCTAGCGGGAGCTACGAGCAGTACTTC. This sequence encodes CASSFFPSGSYEQYF.

This chain connects TRBV19 to TRBJ2-1, with 9 bases aligning to TRBD1. The trim removed 9 bases at V and 4 bases at J, leaving 7 bases unmatched. The CDR3 is 14 amino acids. CDR1 and CDR2 (germline): LNHDA, SQIVND (reference sequence). The CDR3 is CASPTGTGYNEQFF. CDR3 sequence (DNA): TGTGCCAGCCCGACCGGGACAGGGTACAATGAGCAGTTCTTC.

The CDR3 region has the DNA TGTGCCAGCAGCTTAGAACAGGGTGTCGGCTACACCTTC. Protein: CASSLEQGVGYTF. The rearrangement uses TRBV7-7 and TRBJ1-2; a weak D match, TRBD1 (6 bases). Trimming shortened V by 1 base and J by 8 bases, and 11 bases separated the two germline ends. This CDR3 contains 13 residues. From germline, CDR1 is SSHAT and CDR2 FNYEAQ (reference sequence). Full variable domain (rest looked up from reference TRBV7-7 and TRBJ1-2): GAGVSQSPRYKVTKRGQDVTLRCDPISSHATLYWYQQALGQGPEFLTYFNYEAQPDKSGLPSDRFSAERPEGSISTLTIQRTEQRDSAMYRCASSLEQGVGYTFGSGTRLTVV.

This chain uses TRBV30 with TRBJ2-5; weak D call: TRBD2 (6 bases). The CDR3 consists of 16 residues. CDR1 and CDR2 from the germline V gene are GTSNPN and SVGIG (reference sequence). V lost 0 bases, J lost 3 bases, and 17 bases lay in between. The CDR3 region is CAWSVRGGMGKETQYF. CDR3 DNA: TGTGCCTGGAGTGTACGGGGCGGGATGGGAAAAGAGACCCAGTACTTC.

The genes are TRBV7-2 and TRBJ2-2, with 8 bases fitting TRBD2. Germline values: CDR1 SGHTA, CDR2 FQGNSA. CDR3 length: 16 residues. Losses at the gene ends were 6 bases for V and 6 bases for J; bases not matched to a gene: 12. CDR3 nucleotides: TGTGCCAGCAGATCAGGGGCCAGCGGGAGAGCCGGGGAGCTGTTTTTT. This sequence encodes CASRSGASGRAGELFF.

The CDR3 sequence is CASSSRQGNTDTQYF. CDR3 in DNA: TGCGCCAGCAGCTCCAGACAGGGTAACACAGATACGCAGTATTTT. The chain uses TRBV5-1 and TRBJ2-3; 7 bases map to TRBD1. The CDR3 covers 15 residues. V lost 3 bases and J lost 2; bases outside the gene matches: 6. Germline V gives CDR1 SGHRS, CDR2 YFSETQ.

The chain links TRBV2 to TRBJ2-7; tentative D call: TRBD2 (6 bases). The CDR3 totals 14 residues. The germline gives CDR1 SNHLY, CDR2 FYNNEI. The V gene lost 8 bases and the J gene lost 0 bases, with 14 bases spanning the gap. CDR3 protein: CASAPGLSSYEQYF. For the CDR3, the DNA is TGTGCCAGCGCTCCGGGACTCAGCTCCTACGAGCAGTACTTC.

The rearrangement uses TRBV19 and TRBJ1-2, with TRBD1 identical over 8 bases. Unmatched junction bases numbered 8, after V lost 3 bases and J lost 5 bases. CDR1 is LNHDA, CDR2 SQIVND, per germline (reference sequence). CDR3 size: 15 residues. The CDR3 protein is CASSIPSTGVYGYTF. The CDR3, as DNA: TGTGCCAGTAGTATTCCGTCGACAGGGGTTTATGGCTACACCTTC.

This clone was picked up a small number of times. The chain couples TRBV9 to TRBJ2-2; 9 bases align to TRBD2. The CDR3 consists of 14 residues. CDR1 SGDLS and CDR2 YYNGEE come from the germline V gene. Losses at the gene ends were 6 bases for V and 6 bases for J; bases not matched to a gene: 6. DNA of the CDR3: TGTGCCAGCACTCCGCTAGCGGGGTCCGGGGAGCTGTTTTTT. Encoded protein: CASTPLAGSGELFF.

The chain combines TRBV2 with TRBJ2-3; a weak D match, TRBD1 (5 bases). V shed 10 bases and J shed 0 bases, with 11 bases lying between them. Germline V lookup: CDR1 SNHLY, CDR2 FYNNEI. CDR3 length: 13 residues. CDR3 amino acids: CATARQSTDTQYF. CDR3 in DNA: TGTGCCACCGCCCGACAGAGCACAGATACGCAGTATTTT.

This clone has only one observation. The chain employs TRBV13 and TRBJ2-1, with a weak D call TRBD2 (5 bases). Looked up from germline, CDR1 is PRHDT and CDR2 is FYEKMQ (reference sequence). CDR3 size: 16 residues. Deletions cut 5 bases from V and 4 bases from J, with 18 bases between. CDR3 coding DNA: TGTGCCAGCAGCCCAATATTTACTACTAGATACAATGAGCAGTTCTTC. Translation gives CASSPIFTTRYNEQFF.

This rearrangement joins TRBV27 to TRBJ2-1; 8 nucleotides agree with TRBD2. J was trimmed by 8 bases and V by 5 bases; bases with no gene match: 11. This CDR3 contains 15 residues. Germline V gene lookup returns CDR1 MNHEY and CDR2 SMNVEV (reference sequence). The chain's CDR3 is CASSPRGDLGDEQFF. DNA of the CDR3: TGTGCCAGCAGTCCGCGGGGGGACCTGGGAGATGAGCAGTTCTTC.

V usage is TRBV9 and J usage is TRBJ1-1; the D is unclear. Trimming shortened V by 4 bases and J by 1 base, and 8 bases separated the two germline ends. Germline CDR1 and CDR2: SGDLS and YYNGEE. This CDR3 has 13 amino acids. This chain's CDR3 is CASSQQQNTEAFF. DNA for the CDR3: TGTGCCAGCAGCCAACAACAGAACACTGAAGCTTTCTTT.

About this clone itself: At one of its ends the junction is not consistent with the germline gene, which may arise from a read error. This CDR3 reads CSSSLSRDSESYEQYF. As DNA, the CDR3 is TGTTCCAGCAGCTTATCTCGGGACTCCGAGTCCTACGAGCAGTACTTC. J is TRBJ2-7 and V is TRBV7-9, with D possibly matching TRBD2 (6 bases). The CDR3 loop spans 16 amino acids. Per the germline V gene, CDR1 is SEHNR and CDR2 is FQNEAQ (reference sequence).

Concerning this clone itself: One end of the junction fails to match germline, which may point to a read error. V and J are TRBV7-9 and TRBJ1-2, with 7 bases matching TRBD1. The CDR3 is 11 amino acids. Germline loops: CDR1 SEHNR, CDR2 FQNEAQ (reference sequence). The CDR3 reads CSSSWTGGYTF. The CDR3 nucleotides read TGTTCCAGCAGCTGGACAGGTGGCTACACCTTC. Complete variable domain (other parts from reference TRBV7-9 and TRBJ1-2): DTGVSQNPRHKITKRGQNVTFRCDPISEHNRLYWYRQTLGQGPEFLTYFQNEAQLEKSRLLSDRFSAERPKGSFSTLEIQRTEQGDSAMYLCSSSWTGGYTFGSGTRLTVV.

Here the CDR3 DNA reads TGTGCCAGCAGCTTAGGCAGCGTCTCACCCCTCCACTTT. This sequence encodes CASSLGSVSPLHF. This chain links TRBV13 with TRBJ1-6; D not certain. Trimming took off 0 bases at V and 10 bases at J, with 7 bases between the two ends. CDR1 PRHDT and CDR2 FYEKMQ come from the germline V gene (reference sequence). The length of the CDR3 is 13 residues. The variable domain in full, completed from reference TRBV13 and TRBJ1-6, reads AAGVIQSPRHLIKEKRETATLKCYPIPRHDTVYWYQQGPGQDPQFLISFYEKMQSDKGSIPDRFSAQQFSDYHSELNMSSLELGDSALYFCASSLGSVSPLHFGNGTRLTVT.

This clone was seen just once. This sequence joins TRBV11-2 and TRBJ2-5, with 8 nucleotides matching TRBD1. The germline CDR1 and CDR2 sequences are SGHAT and FQNNGV. The V and J ends lost 5 bases and 5 bases, in that order; junction bases with no gene match: 10. The CDR3 runs to 15 residues. CDR3 loop: CASSPGGQGRETQYF. CDR3 DNA: TGTGCCAGCAGCCCGGGCGGACAGGGAAGGGAGACCCAGTACTTC.

The chain carries TRBV7-9 and TRBJ2-1; TRBD2 is a possible D gene (7 bases). Trimming took off 0 bases at V and 9 bases at J, with 15 bases between the two ends. The CDR3 runs to 15 residues. CDR1 is SEHNR and CDR2 is FQNEAQ in the germline V gene (reference sequence). In nucleotides, the CDR3 is TGTGCCAGCAGCTTAGCGGGGGGGCCGGTTACTGAGCAGTTCTTC. As protein: CASSLAGGPVTEQFF. Supplemented by reference TRBV7-9 and TRBJ2-1, the full variable domain reads DTGVSQNPRHKITKRGQNVTFRCDPISEHNRLYWYRQTLGQGPEFLTYFQNEAQLEKSRLLSDRFSAERPKGSFSTLEIQRTEQGDSAMYLCASSLAGGPVTEQFFGPGTRLTVL.

The chain is built from TRBV29-1 and TRBJ2-3, with 9 bases aligning to TRBD2. CDR3 length: 13 amino acids. The germline V gene has CDR1 SQVTM and CDR2 ANQGSEA. With V trimmed by 7 bases and J by 1 base, 3 bases remained unmatched. The CDR3 coding sequence is TGCAGCGGGCGGGAGGGAGGCACAGATACGCAGTATTTT. Translated: CSGREGGTDTQYF.

This chain links TRBV19 with TRBJ2-7; the match to TRBD1 covers 10 bases. Germline loops: CDR1 LNHDA, CDR2 SQIVND (reference sequence). V shed 5 bases and J 3 bases; nucleotides not matched to a gene: 19. This CDR3 is 19 amino acids long. The CDR3 sequence: CASSDGDRGLLGGSYEQYF. The DNA for the CDR3 is TGTGCCAGTAGTGACGGGGACAGGGGACTTCTGGGCGGGAGCTACGAGCAGTACTTC.

This clone showed up just once. J is TRBJ2-5 and V is TRBV5-1; 9 bases align to TRBD1. The CDR3 is 14 amino acids. V trimming: 4 bases; J trimming: 4 bases; junction bases outside the gene matches: 5. In germline, CDR1 is SGHRS, CDR2 YFSETQ. The CDR3 loop reads CASSINRGPETQYF. The CDR3 DNA reads as TGCGCCAGCAGCATTAACAGGGGGCCAGAGACCCAGTACTTC.